A single T cell receptor (beta chain) is shown here with its context. The data originate from a study of blood T cell repertoires in COVID-19. Background on the study: Specimens from acute and convalescent COVID-19 originated in the United States, Italy and Spain. PBMCs, B-cell-depleted T cells, or T cells provided the cDNA or gDNA that made up the material.

Trimming shortened V by 5 bases and J by 1 base, and 8 bases separated the two germline ends. The CDR3 is 13 amino acids. The germline CDR1 and CDR2 sequences are PRHDT and FYEKMQ (reference sequence). In the original analysis: The authors estimated nucleated cell counts from reference gene primer amplification. Using immunoSEQ multiplex PCR, the repertoire was profiled, and TCRdb retains in-frame clones only, with some absent. That table is the source of V, J and clone size, and D and trimming were worked out from the DNA. The sample has 50,000 to 70,000 clones; about 80% are singletons. This clonotype originated in a man between 60 and 70 years old with acute or convalescent COVID-19. V is TRBV13 and J is TRBJ1-1; D remains ambiguous. Sequencing input: peripheral blood. As DNA, the CDR3 is TGTGCCAGCAGCGGGCTGGCGAACACTGAAGCTTTCTTT. It specifies CASSGLANTEAFF.